This T cell receptor (beta chain) was obtained from a study of blood T cells in healthy people across ages. Looked up from germline, CDR1 is MGHDK and CDR2 is SYGVNS. V was pared by 1 base and J by 8 bases, with 12 bases between. The CDR3 is 14 amino acids. A second PCR, run for roughly 7 to 11 cycles, used a sample-barcoded 5' primer plus a J-beta primer mix. TCRdb redid the calling of the 5' RACE reads with MiXCR, one entry per CDR3 protein. The sample yields some 1.8 million distinct CDR3 sequences, roughly 43% seen once. Material: blood. This clonotype was obtained from a human donor in good health. The rearrangement joins TRBV25-1 to TRBJ1-5; tentatively, D is TRBD1 (5 bases). CDR3 nucleotides: TGTGCCAGCAGTGAATTTGAGCAGGGCAAGCCCCAGCATTTT. Translation gives CASSEFEQGKPQHF. Variable domain in full (rest from reference TRBV25-1 and TRBJ1-5): EADIYQTPRYLVIGTGKKITLECSQTMGHDKMYWYQQDPGMELHLIHYSYGVNSTEKGDLSSESTVSRIRTEHFPLTLESARPSHTSQYLCASSEFEQGKPQHFGDGTRLSIL.